Listed below are T cell receptor beta chains from one sample, sequenced in a study of blood T cell repertoires in COVID-19. The repertoire was sequenced with immunoSEQ multiplex PCR; TCRdb's copy has only in-frame clones and lacks some. The sample records 130,000 to 150,000 clones, more than 75% being singletons. Sequenced input: peripheral blood. The receptors shown here come from a woman aged 45-65 years with active or convalescent COVID-19. CDR3s include the opening cysteine and the closing phenylalanine or tryptophan. D genes are given only for firm matches. Expanded clones get a size class; other rows say once, few or many, or leave the size out.

J gene: TRBJ1-1
clone size: .
D gene: .
V gene: TRBV11-1
CDR3 DNA: TGTGCCAGCAGCCTTATCGGAGGTCGTGAAGCTTTCTTT
CDR3 protein: CASSLIGGREAFF

J gene: TRBJ2-3
clone size: .
D gene: TRBD2
V gene: TRBV9
CDR3 DNA: TGTGCCAGCAGCGCCGGACTAGCGGGGGGGCGCTCAGATACGCAGTATTTT
CDR3 protein: CASSAGLAGGRSDTQYF

J gene: TRBJ2-7
clone size: .
D gene: .
V gene: TRBV15
CDR3 DNA: TGTGCCACCAGCAGAGAAAGGGGATACGAGCAGTACTTC
CDR3 protein: CATSRERGYEQYF

J gene: TRBJ1-2
clone size: .
D gene: TRBD1
V gene: TRBV6-5
CDR3 DNA: TGTGCCAGCAGTTACTCATGGACAGGGAACTATGGCTACACCTTC
CDR3 protein: CASSYSWTGNYGYTF

J gene: TRBJ1-1
clone size: .
D gene: .
V gene: TRBV7-2
CDR3 DNA: TGTGCCAGCAGCTCCTTCGGGGGAATGCCTGAAGCTTTCTTT
CDR3 protein: CASSSFGGMPEAFF

J gene: TRBJ2-1
clone size: .
D gene: .
V gene: TRBV5-1
CDR3 DNA: TGCGCCAGCAGCTTCACTAGAACGGGAAACAATGAGCAGTTCTTC
CDR3 protein: CASSFTRTGNNEQFF

J gene: TRBJ1-6
clone size: few
D gene: .
V gene: TRBV19
CDR3 DNA: TGTGCCAGTAGTATAATCTACGACAGTCGGAGGGCCTACTATAATTCACCCCTCCACTTT
CDR3 protein: CASSIIYDSRRAYYNSPLHF

J gene: TRBJ1-1
clone size: .
D gene: TRBD1
V gene: TRBV7-9
CDR3 DNA: TGTGCCAGCAGCCCCGACAGGGATACTGAAGCTTTCTTT
CDR3 protein: CASSPDRDTEAFF

J gene: TRBJ2-3
clone size: .
D gene: .
V gene: TRBV11-2
CDR3 DNA: TGTGCCAGCAGGGAGATCACAGATACGCAGTATTTT
CDR3 protein: CASREITDTQYF

J gene: TRBJ2-1
clone size: few
D gene: TRBD2
V gene: TRBV29-1
CDR3 DNA: TGCAGCGCCTGGGGGGGGAACTCCTACAATGAGCAGTTCTTC
CDR3 protein: CSAWGGNSYNEQFF

J gene: TRBJ1-1
clone size: .
D gene: .
V gene: TRBV2
CDR3 DNA: TGTGCCAGCAGCCAGAAAGGGGGACATACTGAAGCTTTCTTT
CDR3 protein: CASSQKGGHTEAFF

J gene: TRBJ2-1
clone size: .
D gene: .
V gene: TRBV12-5
CDR3 DNA: TGTGCTAGTGTTCCTCCAGGGTACAATGAGCAGTTCTTC
CDR3 protein: CASVPPGYNEQFF

J gene: TRBJ1-5
clone size: once
D gene: .
V gene: TRBV6-4
CDR3 DNA: TGTGCCAGCAGCACGGGGGGGAACAATCAGCCCCAGCATTTT
CDR3 protein: CASSTGGNNQPQHF

J gene: TRBJ2-2
clone size: .
D gene: .
V gene: TRBV5-1
CDR3 DNA: TGCGCCAGCAGCTCTGACCCCGGCGGCGGGGAGCTGTTTTTT
CDR3 protein: CASSSDPGGGELFF

J gene: TRBJ2-3
clone size: .
D gene: .
V gene: TRBV27
CDR3 DNA: TGTGCCAGCAGGACCACGTTCGGGGGGCCGATAGGTACGCAGTATTTT
CDR3 protein: CASRTTFGGPIGTQYF

J gene: TRBJ2-5
clone size: .
D gene: .
V gene: TRBV25-1
CDR3 DNA: TGTGCCAGCAGTGAATGGGAGTACCAAGAGACCCAGTACTTC
CDR3 protein: CASSEWEYQETQYF

J gene: TRBJ1-1
clone size: once
D gene: TRBD1
V gene: TRBV5-5
CDR3 DNA: TGTGCCAGCAGCTGGGGACAGGGGGCTTGGAACACTGAAGCTTTCTTT
CDR3 protein: CASSWGQGAWNTEAFF

J gene: TRBJ1-1
clone size: .
D gene: .
V gene: TRBV28
CDR3 DNA: TGTGCCGCCGTCCTTGGTGGGGCCCTCAAAACTGAAGCTTTCTTT
CDR3 protein: CAAVLGGALKTEAFF

J gene: TRBJ1-3
clone size: once
D gene: TRBD1
V gene: TRBV9
CDR3 DNA: TGTGCCAGCAGCGTAGGACAGGGGGTATCTGGAAACACCATATATTTT
CDR3 protein: CASSVGQGVSGNTIYF

J gene: TRBJ1-3
clone size: .
D gene: TRBD1
V gene: TRBV9
CDR3 DNA: TGTGCCAGCAGTCTAGCGGCAGGGGGCTACCAGAACACCATATATTTT
CDR3 protein: CASSLAAGGYQNTIYF

J gene: TRBJ1-4
clone size: .
D gene: .
V gene: TRBV24-1
CDR3 DNA: TGTGCCACCAGTGATGGAGCAGGGTCTAATGAAAAACTGTTTTTT
CDR3 protein: CATSDGAGSNEKLFF

J gene: TRBJ1-2
clone size: .
D gene: .
V gene: TRBV14
CDR3 DNA: TGTGCCAGCAGCCAAGGTCGCGGTTATGGCTACACCTTC
CDR3 protein: CASSQGRGYGYTF

J gene: TRBJ2-1
clone size: .
D gene: TRBD2
V gene: TRBV5-1
CDR3 DNA: TGCGCCAGCAGCACCTCCTTAGCGGGGTCGGTTAATGAGCAGTTCTTC
CDR3 protein: CASSTSLAGSVNEQFF

J gene: TRBJ2-2
clone size: few
D gene: TRBD1
V gene: TRBV3-1/TRBV3-2
CDR3 DNA: TGTGCCAGCAGCCAAGGACCGGGACAGGATTACTCGACGAACACCGGGGAGCTGTTTTTT
CDR3 protein: CASSQGPGQDYSTNTGELFF

J gene: TRBJ2-3
clone size: .
D gene: TRBD2
V gene: TRBV5-1
CDR3 DNA: TGCGCCAGCAGCCCCGGGCTAGCGGGGTGGGGCACAGATACGCAGTATTTT
CDR3 protein: CASSPGLAGWGTDTQYF

J gene: TRBJ2-1
clone size: few
D gene: .
V gene: TRBV6-2/TRBV6-3
CDR3 DNA: TGTGCCAGCAGTTACGGCGGGACTCCCAATGAGCAGTTCTTC
CDR3 protein: CASSYGGTPNEQFF

J gene: TRBJ1-4
clone size: .
D gene: .
V gene: TRBV19
CDR3 DNA: TGTGCCAGTAGTGAAGGTCCCCCGGGGAGGACAACTAATGAAAAACTGTTTTTT
CDR3 protein: CASSEGPPGRTTNEKLFF

J gene: TRBJ1-6
clone size: .
D gene: .
V gene: TRBV6-5
CDR3 DNA: TGTGCCAGCACCAGGGACTATAATTCACCCCTCCACTTT
CDR3 protein: CASTRDYNSPLHF

J gene: TRBJ1-5
clone size: .
D gene: .
V gene: TRBV10-3
CDR3 DNA: TGTGCCATCAGTGAAGAGTCCTGGTATAGCAATCAGCCCCAGCATTTT
CDR3 protein: CAISEESWYSNQPQHF

J gene: TRBJ1-1
clone size: .
D gene: TRBD1
V gene: TRBV4-2
CDR3 DNA: TGTGCCAGCAGCTCGGGACAGGGGAACACTGAAGCTTTCTTT
CDR3 protein: CASSSGQGNTEAFF

J gene: TRBJ1-5
clone size: .
D gene: TRBD1
V gene: TRBV12-3/TRBV12-4
CDR3 DNA: TGTGCCAGTAAACAGGGGGGCAATCAGCCCCAGCATTTT
CDR3 protein: CASKQGGNQPQHF

J gene: TRBJ1-2
clone size: few
D gene: .
V gene: TRBV19
CDR3 DNA: TGTGCCAGTAGTATCCGGGATTCCATCTATGGCTACACCTTC
CDR3 protein: CASSIRDSIYGYTF

J gene: TRBJ1-1
clone size: .
D gene: .
V gene: TRBV6-2/TRBV6-3
CDR3 DNA: TGTGCCAGCAGCCGGGACATAGTGAACACTGAAGCTTTCTTT
CDR3 protein: CASSRDIVNTEAFF

J gene: TRBJ2-6
clone size: .
D gene: TRBD1
V gene: TRBV7-8
CDR3 DNA: TGTGCCAGCAGCGGAAGACAGGGTCCTGCTGGGGCCAACGTCCTGACTTTC
CDR3 protein: CASSGRQGPAGANVLTF

J gene: TRBJ1-2
clone size: few
D gene: .
V gene: TRBV4-3
CDR3 DNA: TGCGCCAGCAGCCAAGAAAGGGGTTCGCATGGCTACACCTTC
CDR3 protein: CASSQERGSHGYTF

J gene: TRBJ1-2
clone size: .
D gene: .
V gene: TRBV30
CDR3 DNA: TGTGCCTGGAGTGCCACAGGGCTCGGGGGCTACACCTTC
CDR3 protein: CAWSATGLGGYTF

J gene: TRBJ2-7
clone size: once
D gene: .
V gene: TRBV30
CDR3 DNA: TGTGCCTGGAGTGTATATGCGAGCTACGAGCAGTACTTC
CDR3 protein: CAWSVYASYEQYF

J gene: TRBJ2-3
clone size: .
D gene: TRBD2
V gene: TRBV11-3
CDR3 DNA: TGTGCCAGCCGGAGGCGGGGGGGCCCGGATACGCAGTATTTT
CDR3 protein: CASRRRGGPDTQYF

J gene: TRBJ2-7
clone size: .
D gene: TRBD1
V gene: TRBV4-2
CDR3 DNA: TGTGCCAGCAGCCCAGGGACAGGGGGCTCCTACGAGCAGTACTTC
CDR3 protein: CASSPGTGGSYEQYF

J gene: TRBJ2-3
clone size: .
D gene: TRBD2
V gene: TRBV2
CDR3 DNA: TGTGCCAGCAGACTACGGGGGGGCCTTACAGATACGCAGTATTTT
CDR3 protein: CASRLRGGLTDTQYF

J gene: TRBJ1-6
clone size: .
D gene: TRBD1
V gene: TRBV2
CDR3 DNA: TGTGCCAGCAGTGCCGCCGGGACAGGAAATTCACCCCTCCACTTT
CDR3 protein: CASSAAGTGNSPLHF

J gene: TRBJ2-1
clone size: .
D gene: .
V gene: TRBV5-1
CDR3 DNA: TGCGCCAGCAGCTTGGAACAGAGCTCCTACAATGAGCAGTTCTTC
CDR3 protein: CASSLEQSSYNEQFF

J gene: TRBJ1-4
clone size: .
D gene: .
V gene: TRBV5-1
CDR3 DNA: TGCGCCAGGGCAGGGGCTGGAGCAACTAATGAAAAACTGTTTTTT
CDR3 protein: CARAGAGATNEKLFF

J gene: TRBJ2-7
clone size: .
D gene: .
V gene: TRBV7-2
CDR3 DNA: TGTGCCAGCAGCACCCAGAGAGGCGGTTTCGACGAGCAGTACTTC
CDR3 protein: CASSTQRGGFDEQYF

J gene: TRBJ2-7
clone size: .
D gene: .
V gene: TRBV11-2
CDR3 DNA: TGTGCCAGCAGCTTAGAGGGGGGGCCCTCCTACGAGCAGTACTTC
CDR3 protein: CASSLEGGPSYEQYF